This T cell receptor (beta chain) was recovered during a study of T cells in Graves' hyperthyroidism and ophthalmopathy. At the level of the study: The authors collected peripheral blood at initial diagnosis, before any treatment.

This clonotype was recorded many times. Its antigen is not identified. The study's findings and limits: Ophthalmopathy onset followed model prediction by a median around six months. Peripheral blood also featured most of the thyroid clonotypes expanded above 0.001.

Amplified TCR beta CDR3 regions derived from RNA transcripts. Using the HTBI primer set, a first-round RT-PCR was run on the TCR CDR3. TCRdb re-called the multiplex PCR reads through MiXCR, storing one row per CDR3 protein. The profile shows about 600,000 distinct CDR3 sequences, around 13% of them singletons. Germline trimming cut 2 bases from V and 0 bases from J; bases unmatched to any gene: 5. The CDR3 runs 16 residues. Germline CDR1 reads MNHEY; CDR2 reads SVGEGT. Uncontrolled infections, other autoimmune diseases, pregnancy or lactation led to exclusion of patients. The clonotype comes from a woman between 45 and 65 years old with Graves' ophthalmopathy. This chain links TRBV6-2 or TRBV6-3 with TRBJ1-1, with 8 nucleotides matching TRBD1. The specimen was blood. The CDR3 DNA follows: TGTGCCAGCAGTTACCCCAACAGGGGGGTGAACACTGAAGCTTTCTTT. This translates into CASSYPNRGVNTEAFF.